The 18 T cell receptor beta chains below come from one sample, sequenced in a study of CD8+ T cells in alopecia areata. Treatment reported: oral pan-JAK inhibitor, 5-10 mg twice daily. Reverse transcribed after extraction, RNA yielded cDNA as the sequencing template. Measured with immunoSEQ multiplex PCR; TCRdb has only the in-frame clones, and not every one. The sample shows 75,000 to 100,000 clones, 60% to 80% of them seen only once. Sequences were derived from CD8+ T cells sorted from blood, sampled at week 44, from a patient treated with tofacitinib. The receptors were sampled from a human donor with alopecia areata.

V and J are TRBV19 and TRBJ2-1, with a possible D match to TRBD2 (6 bases). V was shortened by 10 bases and J by 10 bases, with 17 bases between the two germline ends. The CDR3 length is 12 residues. Germline assignment: CDR1 LNHDA and CDR2 SQIVND (reference sequence). CDR3 bases: TGTGCCATAAGCCCCACTGCGGGGGAGCAGTTCTTC. Translating it yields CAISPTAGEQFF.

The chain uses TRBV6-5 and TRBJ2-7, with 7 bases lining up with TRBD1. Trimming at V came to 6 bases and at J to 3 bases, leaving 5 bases not matched to a gene. The germline gives CDR1 MNHEY, CDR2 SVGAGI. This CDR3 is built from 13 residues. CDR3 DNA: TGTGCCAGCAGCCCAAGACAGGGCTACGAGCAGTACTTC. Protein product: CASSPRQGYEQYF.

The V gene is TRBV29-1, the J gene TRBJ2-5; maybe TRBD2 (6 bases). Germline-derived CDR1 and CDR2 are SQVTM and ANQGSEA. The CDR3 is 13 amino acids. The V end lost 4 bases, the J end lost 1 base, and 10 bases lay between the germline ends. The CDR3 loop reads CSVGEDPQETQYF. Written as DNA, the CDR3 is TGCAGCGTTGGGGAGGATCCCCAAGAGACCCAGTACTTC.

The CDR3 sequence is CASNEGRNQPQHF. As DNA, the CDR3 is TGTGCCAGTAACGAGGGACGGAATCAGCCCCAGCATTTT. The V call is TRBV19, the J call TRBJ1-5; TRBD1 is a possible D gene (5 bases). Germline V gives CDR1 LNHDA, CDR2 SQIVND (reference sequence). This CDR3 contains 13 residues. V shed 7 bases and J shed 4 bases, with 11 bases lying between them.

This sequence joins TRBV29-1 and TRBJ1-1; possible D gene TRBD1, 5 bases. CDR3 length equals 14 residues. From germline, CDR1 is SQVTM and CDR2 ANQGSEA. With 4 bases removed from V and 1 base from J, the gap between germline ends came to 13 bases. Here the CDR3 reads CSVVGGMGNTEAFF. In nucleotides, the CDR3 is TGCAGCGTTGTCGGGGGAATGGGGAACACTGAAGCTTTCTTT.

In its sample, this clone was seen a few times. DNA for the CDR3: TGTGCCAGCAGCTCCCCCCCGGGGGAACGCTATGGCTACACCTTC. Translated: CASSSPPGERYGYTF. The chain is built from TRBV13 and TRBJ1-2, with D maybe TRBD1 (5 bases). V was clipped by 4 bases and J by 4 bases, with 16 bases between them. In germline, CDR1 is PRHDT, CDR2 FYEKMQ (reference sequence). CDR3 size: 15 residues.

V usage is TRBV11-2 and J usage is TRBJ2-3; D remains ambiguous. CDR1 is SGHAT and CDR2 is FQNNGV in the germline V gene. The CDR3 consists of 16 residues. V lost 1 base to trimming and J lost 0 bases, with 11 bases between them. The DNA for the CDR3 is TGTGCCAGCAGCTTAGCCGGCAGGCCGAGCACAGATACGCAGTATTTT. As protein: CASSLAGRPSTDTQYF.

The rearrangement joins TRBV5-6 to TRBJ1-2; D not certain. Germline V gives CDR1 SGHDT, CDR2 YYEEEE. The CDR3 consists of 13 residues. V shed 4 bases and J shed 5 bases, with 12 bases lying between them. The CDR3 here is CASSTSDLYGYTF. CDR3 in DNA: TGTGCCAGCAGCACGTCCGATTTGTATGGCTACACCTTC.

The chain employs TRBV27 and TRBJ2-7, with 10 bases aligning to TRBD1. V lost 2 bases to trimming and J lost 2 bases; unmatched junction nucleotides: 3. The CDR3 is made up of 15 amino acids. Germline V gene data show CDR1 as MNHEY and CDR2 as SMNVEV (reference sequence). The CDR3 reads CASSLGGTGAYEQYF. In DNA, the CDR3 is TGTGCCAGCAGTTTAGGAGGGACAGGGGCCTACGAGCAGTACTTC.

This chain links TRBV14 with TRBJ2-4, with TRBD2 matching over 7 bases. V was clipped by 0 bases and J by 2 bases; unmatched bases: 4. The CDR3 covers 16 residues. Germline V gene lookup returns CDR1 SGHDN and CDR2 FVKESK. This CDR3 is CASSQDGEGTKNIQYF. Written as DNA, the CDR3 is TGTGCCAGCAGCCAAGATGGGGAGGGGACCAAAAACATTCAGTACTTC.

There are a few counts of this clone. This sequence joins TRBV4-1 and TRBJ1-5; perhaps TRBD1 as D (5 bases). V was shortened by 1 base and J by 0 bases, with 7 bases between the two germline ends. The CDR3 is 15 residues long. CDR1 and CDR2 from the germline V gene are MGHRA and YSYEKL. This CDR3 reads CASSQVDSSNQPQHF. DNA of the CDR3: TGCGCCAGCAGCCAAGTAGACAGTAGCAATCAGCCCCAGCATTTT.

The chain carries TRBV5-6 and TRBJ1-2; D is unclear. V lost 1 base and J lost 2, with 6 bases in between. Germline V gene sequence: CDR1 SGHDT, CDR2 YYEEEE. The CDR3 contains 13 residues. CDR3 bases: TGTGCCAGCAGCTTGACAGAGAACTATGGCTACACCTTC. Its protein product is CASSLTENYGYTF.

The chain recombines TRBV10-2 with TRBJ1-2; the D gene is possibly TRBD1 (5 bases). The germline V gene encodes CDR1 WSHSY and CDR2 SAAADI. The V gene lost 7 bases and the J gene lost 8 bases, with 11 bases spanning the gap. The CDR3 length is 11 residues. CDR3 DNA sequence: TGCGCCAGCAAGGGACCGACGGGCTACACCTTC. Translation: CASKGPTGYTF.

The genes are TRBV15 and TRBJ2-2; D possibly corresponds to TRBD1 (6 bases). CDR3 length: 14 amino acids. Per the germline V gene, CDR1 is LNHNV and CDR2 is YYDKDF (reference sequence). V lost 3 bases to trimming and J lost 3 bases, with 8 bases between them. Here the CDR3 reads CATSSNRDTGELFF. The CDR3 coding sequence is TGTGCCACCAGCAGCAACAGGGACACCGGGGAGCTGTTTTTT.

This clone was counted a few times. The chain uses TRBV29-1 and TRBJ2-3; tentative D call: TRBD1 (6 bases). The V and J ends lost 6 bases and 0 bases respectively, with 10 bases between them. The CDR3 extends over 13 amino acids. Per the germline V gene, CDR1 is SQVTM and CDR2 is ANQGSEA. In DNA form, the CDR3 reads TGCAGCGTAGACCAGGGGAGCACAGATACGCAGTATTTT. It is translated as CSVDQGSTDTQYF.

The chain employs TRBV15 and TRBJ2-1; TRBD2 is a possible D gene (5 bases). CDR1 and CDR2 from the germline V gene are LNHNV and YYDKDF (reference sequence). The CDR3 covers 19 residues. V gave up 0 bases and J gave up 0 bases, with 18 bases separating them. CDR3 nucleotides: TGTGCCACCAGCAGAGATCCCAGGACGGGGATTAGCTCCTACAATGAGCAGTTCTTC. Translation: CATSRDPRTGISSYNEQFF.

CDR3 bases: TGTGCCAGCAGCCATCGACAGGGACAGGGGGGTGAAAAACTGTTTTTT. This encodes CASSHRQGQGGEKLFF. The chain employs TRBV7-6 and TRBJ1-4; TRBD1 aligns across 11 bases. Germline values: CDR1 SGHVS, CDR2 FNYEAQ. Trimming at V came to 5 bases and at J to 7 bases, leaving 9 bases not matched to a gene. This CDR3 comprises 16 residues.

V and J are TRBV19 and TRBJ2-1; TRBD2 aligns across 9 bases. The CDR3 contains 19 residues. After removal of 0 bases from V and 8 bases from J, the junction contained 17 bases not matched to a gene. In germline, CDR1 is LNHDA, CDR2 SQIVND (reference sequence). The CDR3: CASSIDLIGGGARGDEQFF. The DNA for the CDR3 is TGTGCCAGTAGTATAGATCTTATAGGCGGGGGGGCCCGCGGCGATGAGCAGTTCTTC.